This T cell receptor beta chain was identified during a study of draining lymph node invasion in breast cancer (dated by TCRdb to the early 2020s). Broadly, across the study: Metastasis in lymph nodes was diagnosed using histology and cytokeratin immunohistochemistry and was confirmed with EpCAM/CD45 flow cytometry. In a separate targeted assay, bulk TCR-beta CDR3 sequencing compared sorted memory regulatory T cells and memory conventional CD4 T cells across breast cancer tissues. Each patient contributed matched non-invaded and tumor-invaded tumor-draining lymph nodes plus the primary tumor, profiled for both Treg and Tconv subsets. The separate targeted TCR sequencing included lymph nodes from five patients, and primary tumors were also sequenced for most of those five patients.

Libraries were built with bulk RNA-seq. TCRdb names Illumina HiSeq 2500 as the instrument used. The original methods were these. For the separate targeted TCR-seq dataset, MiXCR version 2.1.5 with default parameters extracted and quantified CDR3 sequences from raw reads. The separate targeted TCR-seq dataset defined each TCR-beta clone by its combination of V gene, J gene and CDR3 sequence. For the separate targeted TCR-seq dataset, clones with fewer than three counts were filtered out, after which only the 90% most strongly expressed clones in each sample were kept. In the separate targeted TCR-seq dataset, Treg-Tconv overlap was calculated per tissue as the number of shared clones divided by the total number of Treg clones, multiplied by 100. TCRdb passed the public sequencing reads through fastp at Q25 and MiXCR, retaining productive beta sequences. Entries are consolidated by CDR3 protein sequence, retaining the most common genes and DNA. These V and J calls rely on TCRdb rather than the paper's analysis. The sample includes some 2,900 distinct CDR3 sequences, with about 70% observed a single time. 7.5% to 10% of the sample lies in the top ten.

For memory regulatory T cells, the sort was based on CD4+ CD45RA- CD25high cells. Tumor-draining lymph nodes were classified as non-invaded or invaded according to absence or presence of metastatic tumor cells. Before staining and sorting, a Miltenyi Pan T Cell isolation kit was used to pre-enrich the T cells. Primary tumors were characterized by immunohistochemistry for estrogen receptor, progesterone receptor, HER2 and Ki-67. Fresh surgical tissue was processed within a few hours after surgery by being cut into small fragments. Tissue fragments were enzymatically digested with Liberase TL plus DNase for over 15 minutes and filtered through a 40-micrometer strainer. After DAPI live/dead staining, cells were sorted on a BD FACS Aria II at roughly 98-99% purity. Sorted cells were lysed in TCL buffer, and RNA was purified with a Norgen Single Cell RNA purification kit including DNase treatment. The investigation overall reported the following: Roughly 13-22% of Treg TCRs were shared with Tconvs per tissue, interpreted as suggesting peripheral Treg induction. Some of the top 100 tumor clones were detected in invaded and non-invaded nodes, suggesting recirculation between tumor and draining nodes. Data could not resolve whether Treg conversion occurred in a given organ or whether converted Tregs recirculated between nodes and tumor. Across all tissues in the targeted TCR-seq data, Tregs appeared to be more clonally expanded than Tconvs, and both subsets showed lower diversity in tumor than in lymph nodes. The tumor top-100 clone tracking analysis was possible in only two patients. TCRs shared between the Treg and Tconv subsets were regarded as suggesting, but not proving, a common clonal origin.

As for this clonotype: There is no known antigen for this receptor. No much larger clone exists at a distance of one base, and base qualities are not known.

The sample consisted of sorted memory Tregs from a lymph node. The cell subset or site label on this specimen signifies: CD45RA-negative sorted CD4+ T cells (memory Tconv or effector/memory Treg). This receptor was identified in a female donor with luminal breast cancer.

The CDR3 is CASSPARTGMNTEAFF. The nucleotide sequence reads TGTGCCAGCAGCCCGGCCCGGACAGGCATGAACACTGAAGCTTTCTTT. The chain couples TRBV4-2 to TRBJ1-1, and 7 junctional nucleotides match TRBD1. The germline V gene encodes CDR1 LGHNA and CDR2 YNFKEQ. The CDR3 starts with the cysteine, ends with the phenylalanine, and has 16 residues. Solely the CDR3 DNA is kept, with 48 bases framed from the first base. Germline trimming amounts to 4 bases on V and 0 bases on J, with 8 as the count of junction bases outside the gene matches.